The subject of this entry is one T cell receptor beta chain. The germline V gene has CDR1 MNHEY and CDR2 SVGAGI. This CDR3 comprises 15 residues. V lost 8 bases, J lost 3 bases, and 8 bases stayed unmatched. This sample was included in a study of blood T cell repertoires in COVID-19. Looking at the study overall: Donors in the United States, Italy and Spain gave samples during acute or convalescent COVID-19.

Original data processing: By means of reference gene primer amplification, nucleated cell counts were estimated. TCRdb's copy holds only in-frame clones and misses some; the assay was immunoSEQ multiplex PCR. V, J and clone size were drawn from that table, and D and trimming were deduced from the DNA. This table has 100,000 to 150,000 clones, over 80% appearing once. The chain links TRBV6-5 to TRBJ2-2, with 8 bases lining up with TRBD2. Sequenced: peripheral blood. The TCR was taken from a man in his forties or fifties with active or convalescent COVID-19. The CDR3 nucleotides read TGTGCCAGCCGGGGCGGGGGGCCTGACACCGGGGAGCTGTTTTTT. This gives the protein CASRGGGPDTGELFF.